Listed here are 8 T cell receptor beta chains from one sample, sequenced in a study of cytomegalovirus exposure and HLA in healthy donors. PCR was performed using 60 Vbeta and 13 Jbeta primers. TCRdb keeps only in-frame clones here, not all; method: immunoSEQ multiplex PCR. The sample table includes 93,000 or so clones. Sequencing was performed on PBMCs. Receptor source: a man in his forties in good health and CMV-seronegative.

This sequence joins TRBV19 and TRBJ1-1; no definite D call. CDR1 and CDR2 (germline): LNHDA, SQIVND (reference sequence). V lost 1 base, J lost 0 bases, and 6 bases lay in between. The CDR3 extends over 14 amino acids. The chain's CDR3 is CASSIGPVNTEAFF. CDR3 coding DNA: TGTGCCAGTAGTATAGGCCCGGTGAACACTGAAGCTTTCTTT.

This chain uses TRBV6-4 with TRBJ2-2, with 11 bases matching TRBD2. V shed 6 bases and J 2 bases; nucleotides not matched to a gene: 11. The CDR3 loop spans 18 amino acids. The germline V gene encodes CDR1 MRHNA and CDR2 SNTAGT. As DNA, the CDR3 is TGTGCCAGCAGAGAGCGGGTTAGCGGGGGGGATAACACCGGGGAGCTGTTTTTT. Encoded protein: CASRERVSGGDNTGELFF.

The chain combines TRBV5-4 with TRBJ2-6; TRBD2 matches 9 bases. Germline values: CDR1 SGHNT, CDR2 YYREEE (reference sequence). Trimming removed 0 bases from V and 0 bases from J; junction bases left unmatched: 1. CDR3 length: 17 amino acids. CDR3 amino acids: CASSLETSGSGANVLTF. The CDR3 bases are TGTGCCAGCAGCTTGGAGACTAGCGGCTCTGGGGCCAACGTCCTGACTTTC.

The chain recombines TRBV5-5 with TRBJ1-5; D is perhaps TRBD1 (5 bases). V lost 1 base to trimming and J lost 6 bases, with 14 bases between them. Germline assignment: CDR1 SGHKS and CDR2 YYEKEE (reference sequence). This CDR3 comprises 15 residues. The CDR3 DNA follows: TGTGCCAGCAGCTTGAGAACGGGGGGAGGTCAGCCCCAGCATTTT. Its protein is CASSLRTGGGQPQHF.

CDR3 protein: CASSLTSGQETQYF. CDR3 DNA: TGTGCCAGCAGTTTAACTAGCGGCCAAGAGACCCAGTACTTC. The genes are TRBV28 and TRBJ2-5, with 8 positions matching TRBD2. The CDR3 has 14 amino acids. V shed 2 bases and J 1 base; nucleotides not matched to a gene: 0. Germline V CDR1 and CDR2: MDHEN, SYDVKM.

The chain links TRBV2 to TRBJ2-7, with 7 positions matching TRBD2. Germline-derived CDR1 and CDR2 are SNHLY and FYNNEI. With V trimmed by 8 bases and J by 1 base, 8 bases remained unmatched. This CDR3 contains 14 residues. The CDR3: CASPPPSGSYEQYF. CDR3 in DNA: TGTGCCAGCCCTCCACCTAGCGGATCCTACGAGCAGTACTTC.

V is TRBV5-1 and J is TRBJ1-3; no clear D. Germline V lookup: CDR1 SGHRS, CDR2 YFSETQ. This CDR3 contains 13 residues. Trimming removed 0 bases at V and 2 bases at J, with 3 bases between. CDR3 bases: TGCGCCAGCAGCTTGGCTCCTGGAAACACCATATATTTT. Protein product: CASSLAPGNTIYF.

For the CDR3, the DNA is TGCGCCAGCAGTGAGAGGGGCTACAATGAGCAGTTCTTC. Protein sequence: CASSERGYNEQFF. The gene calls are TRBV10-1 and TRBJ2-1; a weak D match, TRBD1 (5 bases). Germline CDR1 WNHNN, CDR2 SYGVQD (reference sequence). The CDR3 loop spans 13 amino acids. The V end was cut by 2 bases, the J end by 3 bases, with 5 bases between.